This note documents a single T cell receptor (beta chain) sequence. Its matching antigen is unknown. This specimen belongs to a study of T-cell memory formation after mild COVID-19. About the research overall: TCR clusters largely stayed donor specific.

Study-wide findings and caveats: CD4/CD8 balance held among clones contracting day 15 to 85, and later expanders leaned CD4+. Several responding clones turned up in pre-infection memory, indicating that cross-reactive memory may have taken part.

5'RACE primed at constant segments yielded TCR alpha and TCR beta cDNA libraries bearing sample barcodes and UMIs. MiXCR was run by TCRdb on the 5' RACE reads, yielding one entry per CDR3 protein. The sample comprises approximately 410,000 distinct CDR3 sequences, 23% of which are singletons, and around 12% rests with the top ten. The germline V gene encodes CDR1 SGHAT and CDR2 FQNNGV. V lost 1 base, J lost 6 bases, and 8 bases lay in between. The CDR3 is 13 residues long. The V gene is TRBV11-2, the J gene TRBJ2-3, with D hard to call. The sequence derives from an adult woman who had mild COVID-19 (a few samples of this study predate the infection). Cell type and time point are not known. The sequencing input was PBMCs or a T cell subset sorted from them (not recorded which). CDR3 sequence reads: CASSLVLIDTQYF. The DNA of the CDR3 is TGTGCCAGCAGCTTAGTTTTAATTGATACGCAGTATTTT. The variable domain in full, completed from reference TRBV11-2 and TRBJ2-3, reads EAGVAQSPRYKIIEKRQSVAFWCNPISGHATLYWYQQILGQGPKLLIQFQNNGVVDDSQLPKDRFSAERLKGVDSTLKIQPAKLEDSAVYLCASSLVLIDTQYFGPGTRLTVL.